The 13 T cell receptor beta chains reported below all come from one sample, sequenced in a study of identical twins. TCRdb passed the 5' RACE reads through MiXCR, listing each CDR3 protein once. The data show more than 400,000 distinct CDR3 sequences, 12% to 15% seen once. These data were also filed under a second study, of yellow fever vaccine responses in identical twins.

The sequencing sample was made of CD4+ T cells sorted from blood. These receptors originate from a woman younger than 30 in good health.

Here the CDR3 reads CSVEMGGETQYF. The CDR3 DNA is TGCAGCGTTGAGATGGGGGGGGAGACCCAGTACTTC. This chain links TRBV29-1 with TRBJ2-5, with 7 bases that match TRBD2. Germline CDR1 reads SQVTM; CDR2 reads ANQGSEA. The J segment lost 5 bases and the V segment lost 3 bases, leaving 3 bases of the junction unmatched. This CDR3 comprises 12 residues.

There are many counts of this clonotype. This chain links TRBV6-1 with TRBJ2-1, with D tentatively TRBD2 (6 bases). Per the germline V gene, CDR1 is MNHNS and CDR2 is SASEGT. This CDR3 spans 14 amino acids. V shed 6 bases and J shed 0 bases, with 9 bases lying between them. CDR3 sequence reads: CASRGGSSYNEQFF. The CDR3 DNA is TGTGCCAGCAGGGGGGGAAGCTCCTACAATGAGCAGTTCTTC.

This clonotype came up a few times. This chain links TRBV28 with TRBJ1-5; D unresolved. Germline-derived CDR1 and CDR2 are MDHEN and SYDVKM. The CDR3 is made up of 12 amino acids. Deletions cut 2 bases from V and 11 bases from J, with 10 bases between. CDR3 sequence (DNA): TGTGCCAGCAGTTTAGGGGAGTTGGCCCAGCATTTT. Translated, it gives CASSLGELAQHF.

This clonotype was counted between two and nine times. The gene calls are TRBV21-1 and TRBJ2-4; the table names TRBD1, a call not compared with the DNA. TRBV21-1 corresponds to a pseudogene. CDR3 length equals 19 residues. The chain's CDR3 is CASRPLDREDILAKNIQYF. DNA for the CDR3: TGTGCCAGCAGACCACTCGACAGGGAGGATATACTAGCCAAAAACATTCAGTACTTC.

This chain links TRBV20-1 with TRBJ2-1; 14 bases fit TRBD2. V was clipped by 3 bases and J by 8 bases; unmatched bases: 3. CDR1 and CDR2 from the germline V gene are DFQATT and SNEGSKA (reference sequence). This CDR3 spans 14 amino acids. The CDR3 is CSARGTSGSYEQFF. The CDR3, as DNA: TGCAGTGCTAGGGGGACTAGCGGGAGTTATGAGCAGTTCTTC.

This clonotype was counted a few times. J is TRBJ2-7 and V is TRBV5-6, with D possibly called TRBD1 or TRBD2 (5 bases each). This CDR3 spans 16 amino acids. The germline V gene encodes CDR1 SGHDT and CDR2 YYEEEE. V dropped 4 bases and J dropped 2 bases, with 19 bases sitting between them. The CDR3 DNA is TGTGCCAGCAGCCGGTTAGGGACGGCGGTCACCTACGAGCAGTACGTC. Protein: CASSRLGTAVTYEQYV.

This clonotype was recorded at least ten times. One end of the junction does not line up with germline, which may come from a read error. The V call is TRBV4-1, the J call TRBJ2-1; 12 nucleotides match TRBD2. Germline CDR1 MGHRA, CDR2 YSYEKL. The length of the CDR3 is 15 residues. The CDR3 loop reads CASSRGLAGYNEQFF. CDR3 nucleotide sequence: TGTGCCAGCAGCCGGGGACTAGCGGGCTACAATGAGCAGTTCTTC.

This clonotype has more than one count but fewer than ten. The gene calls are TRBV12-3 or TRBV12-4 and TRBJ1-1; TRBD1 agrees at 7 bases. The V gene end was trimmed by 7 bases and the J gene end by 2 bases; junction bases not matched to a gene: 7. The CDR3 runs 14 residues. The CDR3: CASKPDRRNTEAFF. CDR3 coding DNA: TGTGCCAGCAAACCGGACAGGCGTAACACTGAAGCTTTCTTT.

The V and J genes are TRBV5-6 and TRBJ1-1; 7 nucleotides agree with TRBD1. Germline V gene lookup returns CDR1 SGHDT and CDR2 YYEEEE. With 1 base clipped from V and 0 bases from J, the junction kept 6 bases outside the gene matches. The CDR3 has 16 amino acids. The CDR3 region is CASSLTRGPLNTEAFF. The DNA of the CDR3 is TGTGCCAGCAGCTTGACAAGGGGGCCTCTGAACACTGAAGCTTTCTTT.

This clonotype has more than one count but fewer than ten. The chain recombines TRBV20-1 with TRBJ2-1, with 9 bases fitting TRBD1. Trimming cost V 3 bases and J 6 bases; bases outside gene matches: 15. Germline lookup yields CDR1 DFQATT and CDR2 SNEGSKA (reference sequence). The CDR3 runs to 17 residues. The CDR3 nucleotides are TGCAGTGCTAGTAAGTCCCCCGGGACAGGGATCGGCAATGAGCAGTTCTTC. Residues: CSASKSPGTGIGNEQFF.

This clonotype was counted only a few times. The chain combines TRBV5-1 with TRBJ2-2; 9 bases are shared with TRBD1. The V segment lost 0 bases and the J segment 0 bases; nucleotides outside the gene matches: 3. The CDR3 covers 17 residues. The germline V gene has CDR1 SGHRS and CDR2 YFSETQ. The CDR3, as DNA: TGCGCCAGCAGCTTGGCCGGGACAGGGACGAACACCGGGGAGCTGTTTTTT. This translates into CASSLAGTGTNTGELFF.

The genes are TRBV20-1 and TRBJ1-1; D possibly corresponds to TRBD1 (5 bases). V gave up 5 bases and J gave up 10 bases, with 23 bases separating them. This CDR3 is built from 14 residues. Germline-derived CDR1 and CDR2 are DFQATT and SNEGSKA (reference sequence). The CDR3 sequence: CSAHVRGEAVVAFF. The DNA of the CDR3 is TGCAGTGCTCACGTCAGAGGGGAAGCGGTCGTAGCTTTCTTT.

The V and J genes are TRBV28 and TRBJ2-3, with D possibly TRBD2 on 6 matching bases. From germline, CDR1 is MDHEN and CDR2 SYDVKM. V lost 7 bases and J lost 0, with 17 bases in between. This CDR3 region has 16 residues. CDR3 sequence: CASITDGRTSTDTQYF. CDR3 DNA sequence: TGTGCCAGCATCACAGACGGGAGAACTAGCACAGATACGCAGTATTTT.